The 19 T cell receptor beta chains reported below all come from one sample, sequenced in a study of T-cell reconstitution after alpha-beta-depleted transplantation in children. TCRbeta library construction was performed incorporating unique molecular identifiers. Each CDR3 protein gets one entry after TCRdb re-called the PCR reads with MiXCR. The sample contains 200,000 to 250,000 distinct CDR3 sequences, about a tenth of which appear only once. Sequences were derived from PBMCs, sampled before TCRalphabeta/CD19-depleted stem cell transplant. The receptors shown here come from a child less than two years old with acute myeloid leukemia, due to receive a stem cell transplant.

This clonotype was found a few times. The chain carries TRBV7-3 and TRBJ2-1; the D gene is possibly TRBD2 (6 bases). The CDR3 runs to 16 residues. V shed 1 base and J shed 12 bases, with 22 bases lying between them. Germline values: CDR1 SGHTA, CDR2 FQGTGA. CDR3 in amino acids: CASSLSGTAPKGLQFF. In DNA form, the CDR3 reads TGTGCCAGCAGCTTAAGCGGGACGGCCCCAAAAGGACTGCAGTTCTTC.

The sample holds a few counts of this clonotype. The rearrangement uses TRBV5-1 and TRBJ2-5; perhaps TRBD1 as D (5 bases). This CDR3 region has 13 residues. The germline V and J ends were trimmed by 4 bases and 4 bases, with 11 bases remaining between them. Germline V lookup: CDR1 SGHRS, CDR2 YFSETQ. This CDR3 is CASSMGRAETQYF. The CDR3 nucleotides are TGCGCCAGCAGCATGGGCAGGGCAGAGACCCAGTACTTC. The entire variable domain, with the rest obtained from reference TRBV5-1 and TRBJ2-5, is as follows: KAGVTQTPRYLIKTRGQQVTLSCSPISGHRSVSWYQQTPGQGLQFLFEYFSETQRNKGNFPGRFSGRQFSNSRSEMNVSTLELGDSALYLCASSMGRAETQYFGPGTRLLVL.

In this sample, this clonotype turned up many times. The chain links TRBV4-1 to TRBJ2-3; 8 bases fit TRBD2. Unmatched junction bases numbered 8, after V lost 0 bases and J lost 3 bases. The CDR3 has 17 amino acids. Germline V CDR1 and CDR2: MGHRA, YSYEKL. CDR3 nucleotide sequence: TGCGCCAGCAGCCAAGATCGAGGCGGGAGGACGACAGATACGCAGTATTTT. It codes for CASSQDRGGRTTDTQYF.

This clonotype was recorded many times. V is TRBV7-6 and J is TRBJ2-1; 11 bases are shared with TRBD1. Germline V gives CDR1 SGHVS, CDR2 FNYEAQ. The trim removed 3 bases at V and 6 bases at J, leaving 13 bases unmatched. This CDR3 spans 18 amino acids. CDR3 sequence reads: CASSLWDWGTGGSNEQFF. CDR3 nucleotides: TGTGCCAGCAGCTTGTGGGACTGGGGGACAGGGGGTAGCAATGAGCAGTTCTTC.

The CDR3 loop is CASSRTGGDEQYF. DNA of the CDR3: TGTGCCAGCAGCCGAACAGGCGGGGACGAGCAGTACTTC. The rearrangement links TRBV9 to TRBJ2-7; maybe TRBD2 (6 bases). Per the germline V gene, CDR1 is SGDLS and CDR2 is YYNGEE. There are 13 residues in the CDR3. V lost 4 bases and J lost 5, with 13 bases in between. The whole variable domain, remainder taken from reference TRBV9 and TRBJ2-7, is DSGVTQTPKHLITATGQRVTLRCSPRSGDLSVYWYQQSLDQGLQFLIQYYNGEERAKGNILERFSAQQFPDLHSELNLSSLELGDSALYFCASSRTGGDEQYFGPGTRLTVT.

The table lists this clonotype with many counts. The chain joins TRBV12-3 or TRBV12-4 to TRBJ1-1; possibly TRBD1 for D (6 bases). This CDR3 contains 13 residues. The V end lost 0 bases, the J end lost 7 bases, and 9 bases lay between the germline ends. DNA of the CDR3: TGTGCCAGCAGTTTAGCGGGGGGCGGTGAAGCTTTCTTT. It translates to CASSLAGGGEAFF.

V usage is TRBV15 and J usage is TRBJ1-2; no firm D call. V lost 0 bases and J 0 bases, leaving 2 bases between the germline ends. The CDR3 length is 13 residues. CDR1 and CDR2 from the germline V gene are LNHNV and YYDKDF (reference sequence). CDR3 in amino acids: CATSRDTNYGYTF. In DNA, the CDR3 is TGTGCCACCAGCAGAGATACTAACTATGGCTACACCTTC.

For this clonotype: A much more abundant neighbour one base away suggests this may be a read error. The V gene is TRBV29-1, the J gene TRBJ2-1, with D unclear. The germline V gene has CDR1 SQVTM and CDR2 ANQGSEA. The CDR3 consists of 12 residues. CDR3 amino acids: CSVRTPYNAQFF. CDR3 sequence (DNA): TGCAGCGTCCGGACGCCGTACAATGCGCAGTTCTTC.

This clonotype was seen ten or more times. The chain joins TRBV5-1 to TRBJ2-7, with D maybe TRBD1 (6 bases). CDR1 SGHRS and CDR2 YFSETQ come from the germline V gene. Trimming removed 2 bases at V and 7 bases at J, with 13 bases between. This CDR3 spans 13 amino acids. For the CDR3, the DNA is TGCGCCAGCAGCTTTCCGCAGGGACATGAGCAGTACTTC. Amino acid sequence: CASSFPQGHEQYF.

This clonotype was counted at least ten times. V is TRBV10-3 and J is TRBJ1-1, with 7 bases identical to TRBD1. This CDR3 comprises 16 residues. The V and J ends lost 4 bases and 3 bases, in that order; junction bases with no gene match: 11. Germline V gene lookup returns CDR1 ENHRY and CDR2 SYGVKD. This chain's CDR3 is CAISAGTARGDTEAFF. CDR3 DNA sequence: TGTGCCATCAGTGCCGGGACAGCCAGGGGGGACACTGAAGCTTTCTTT.

This clonotype was recorded at least ten times. The rearrangement links TRBV20-1 to TRBJ2-7; 8 positions match TRBD1. The trim removed 7 bases at V and 0 bases at J, leaving 8 bases unmatched. The CDR3 consists of 14 residues. Germline V gives CDR1 DFQATT, CDR2 SNEGSKA (reference sequence). The CDR3 nucleotides are TGCAGTGTCACAGGGGGTTCTAGCTCCTACGAGCAGTACTTC. This encodes CSVTGGSSSYEQYF.

Comments on this clonotype: A read error may explain this, as a much larger clone is one base away. This chain connects TRBV2 to TRBJ2-1; D unresolved. Germline values: CDR1 SNHLY, CDR2 FYNNEI. The CDR3 consists of 13 residues. In nucleotides, the CDR3 is TGTGCCAACAGTGTAGGACCATCCAATGAGCAGTTCTTC. Residues: CANSVGPSNEQFF.

This clonotype was detected ten times or more. This rearrangement joins TRBV16 to TRBJ1-4; 7 bases are shared with TRBD1. This CDR3 contains 15 residues. Trimming at V came to 4 bases and at J to 5 bases, leaving 7 bases not matched to a gene. Germline V lookup: CDR1 KGHSY, CDR2 FQNENV. The CDR3 spells CASSPGQARNEKLFF. CDR3 in DNA: TGTGCCAGCAGCCCAGGACAGGCCCGAAATGAAAAACTGTTTTTT.

This clonotype was found many times. The chain uses TRBV4-2 and TRBJ2-3, with 11 bases identical to TRBD1. CDR3 length: 16 amino acids. V gave up 2 bases and J gave up 6 bases; unmatched junction bases: 7. The germline gives CDR1 LGHNA, CDR2 YNFKEQ. The CDR3 region has the DNA TGTGCCAGCAGCCAACCGGACAGGGGGCGTTGGGATACGCAGTATTTT. Translation: CASSQPDRGRWDTQYF.

The V and J genes are TRBV30 and TRBJ1-4; D gene unclear. This CDR3 contains 13 residues. Per germline, CDR1 GTSNPN and CDR2 SVGIG (reference sequence). Trimming shortened V by 0 bases and J by 7 bases, and 9 bases separated the two germline ends. Written as DNA, the CDR3 is TGTGCCTGGAGTGTAGGACCCTCTGAAAAACTGTTTTTT. As protein: CAWSVGPSEKLFF.

At least ten counts were recorded for this clonotype. This chain uses TRBV13 with TRBJ2-7; no firm D call. The germline gives CDR1 PRHDT, CDR2 FYEKMQ (reference sequence). The CDR3 has 12 residues. With 6 bases removed from V and 6 bases from J, the gap between germline ends came to 12 bases. CDR3 protein: CASRGYGSEQYF. The CDR3 DNA sequence: TGTGCCAGCAGGGGATATGGATCCGAGCAGTACTTC.

This clonotype was observed at least ten times. The chain carries TRBV11-2 and TRBJ2-3, with D hard to call. The CDR3 runs 16 residues. V lost 7 bases and J lost 2, with 19 bases in between. Germline values: CDR1 SGHAT, CDR2 FQNNGV. In nucleotides, the CDR3 is TGTGCCAGCAATCCCCCGGGCTTCAGGTACACAGATACGCAGTATTTT. Its protein product is CASNPPGFRYTDTQYF.

This clonotype was recorded many times. V is TRBV6-2 or TRBV6-3 and J is TRBJ2-1; a weak D match, TRBD2 (6 bases). V lost 7 bases to trimming and J lost 3 bases, with 16 bases between them. The CDR3 sequence is 15 residues long. Germline CDR1 and CDR2: MNHEY and SVGEGT. DNA of the CDR3: TGTGCCAGCAAGGGCTGGGAGCGGGTCTACAATGAGCAGTTCTTC. It is translated as CASKGWERVYNEQFF.

This clonotype has a handful of counts. J is TRBJ2-7 and V is TRBV11-2; TRBD1 matches at 8 bases. With 5 bases clipped from V and 1 base from J, the junction kept 10 bases outside the gene matches. This CDR3 region has 16 residues. CDR1 and CDR2 (germline): SGHAT, FQNNGV. The CDR3 sequence: CASSEPGQGSSYEQYF. In DNA, the CDR3 is TGTGCCAGCAGCGAACCCGGACAGGGTTCTTCCTACGAGCAGTACTTC. Looking up the rest from reference TRBV11-2 and TRBJ2-7 gives the full variable domain: EAGVAQSPRYKIIEKRQSVAFWCNPISGHATLYWYQQILGQGPKLLIQFQNNGVVDDSQLPKDRFSAERLKGVDSTLKIQPAKLEDSAVYLCASSEPGQGSSYEQYFGPGTRLTVT.